The T cell receptor beta chain under discussion was sequenced for a study of Ad26.COV2.S vaccination and SARS-CoV-2 variants. The sample's treatment: approximately 18 received Ad26.COV2.S at low or high dose, single or two shots; about 5 received placebo; per-sample allocation not given. Sampling was done on day 63 after the first vaccine or placebo injection. Trimming removed 5 bases from V and 4 bases from J, with 20 bases in between. Per germline, CDR1 KGHSH and CDR2 LQKENI. CDR3 length: 16 amino acids. About this clone itself: Its antigen is currently unknown.

The repertoire was sequenced with immunoSEQ multiplex PCR; TCRdb's copy has only in-frame clones and lacks some. The sample has about 410,000 clones; 75% to 90% are singletons. Study-level points and caveats: Those who received the vaccine showed greater spike-specific TCR breadth than those given placebo.

The clonotype was recovered from a person aged 18-65 years who received the Ad26.COV2.S COVID-19 vaccine or a placebo. This material consisted of peripheral blood, taken in a trial of Ad26.COV2.S vaccine versus placebo. The V gene is TRBV18, the J gene TRBJ1-1; a possible D gene is TRBD1 (6 bases). DNA of the CDR3: TGTGCCAGCTCAACCCCTCGGGGGCGGCAGCTCACTGAAGCTTTCTTT. This codes for CASSTPRGRQLTEAFF.